This passage covers 4 T cell receptor beta chains from one sample sequenced in a study of vaccination and CD4 T cells after COVID-19. Cultured CD4+ T cell DNA underwent sequencing with the Oncomine TCR Beta short-read assay. TCRdb reprocessed the PCR reads via MiXCR and lists one record per CDR3 protein. The data contain around 3,500 distinct CDR3 sequences, about a third of them singletons. Treatment in this sample: roughly ten-day PBMC culture with coronavirus spike peptide pools or control peptides (ViraFEST assay). Their target antigens are unknown. The sequenced sample was CD4+ T cells from blood, cultured in vitro. These receptors originate from a human donor who had recovered from COVID-19.

This clonotype is labeled as large. The gene calls are TRBV20-1 and TRBJ2-1; no clear D gene. The CDR3 covers 12 residues. V lost 4 bases and J 5 bases, leaving 9 bases between the germline ends. The germline CDR1 and CDR2 sequences are DFQATT and SNEGSKA (reference sequence). The CDR3 DNA reads as TGCAGTGCTAATGGGCCAAACAATGAGCAGTTCTTC. The encoded protein is CSANGPNNEQFF.

This clonotype has a handful of counts. The chain combines TRBV20-1 with TRBJ1-2; D call uncertain. CDR3 size: 17 residues. V was shortened by 0 bases and J by 0 bases, with 17 bases between the two germline ends. The germline V gene encodes CDR1 DFQATT and CDR2 SNEGSKA (reference sequence). CDR3 sequence reads: CSARDARALTPNYGYTF. As DNA, the CDR3 is TGCAGTGCTAGAGATGCGAGAGCCCTAACTCCTAACTATGGCTACACCTTC.

In its sample, this clonotype was seen a few times. The chain couples TRBV7-9 to TRBJ1-3; unclear D gene. Germline-derived CDR1 and CDR2 are SEHNR and FQNEAQ (reference sequence). V lost 4 bases and J 3 bases, leaving 13 bases between the germline ends. CDR3 size: 15 residues. DNA of the CDR3: TGTGCCAGCAGCTCCTCCCTACCGGGTGGAAACACCATATATTTT. It is translated as CASSSSLPGGNTIYF.

This clonotype has more than one count but fewer than ten. This chain links TRBV11-2 with TRBJ2-4, with 10 bases lining up with TRBD1. The CDR3 has 17 residues. Per germline, CDR1 SGHAT and CDR2 FQNNGV. Unmatched junction bases numbered 10, after V lost 2 bases and J lost 6 bases. The CDR3 loop is CASSLRSDRGRGNIQYF. As DNA, the CDR3 is TGTGCCAGCAGCTTAAGGTCAGACAGGGGGCGCGGAAACATTCAGTACTTC.